These T cell receptor beta chains were read from a single sample in a study of blood T cells in healthy people across ages. TCRdb reanalysed the 5' RACE reads using MiXCR and keeps one entry per CDR3 protein. The profile shows about 750,000 distinct CDR3 sequences, about 53% of them singletons. The sample taken for sequencing was blood. These receptors were obtained from a man aged 80 or over in good health. The CDR3 runs from the conserved cysteine through the conserved F or W. Each record gives: V gene, CDR3 protein.

TRBV9 | CASSPGLAGITGELFF
TRBV9 | CASSVGTGPAWEQFF
TRBV7-2 | CASSPHSSGSGGEQFF
TRBV6-2/TRBV6-3 | CASSYGADQETQYF
TRBV28 | CASSTSGPSYEQYF
TRBV9 | CASSRTAASTDTQYF
TRBV7-2 | CASSDRWRSSYNEQFF
TRBV20-1 | CSASGLAGVSYEQYF
TRBV9 | CASSVGPGGVTDTQYF
TRBV5-8 | CASSWGRYNEQFF
TRBV4-2 | CASSQKHRGNSPLHF
TRBV29-1 | CSVEDPGESYEQYF
TRBV20-1 | CSAPLREGPYEQYF
TRBV7-2 | CASSTRTGGNTEAFF
TRBV27 | CASSLSSQGPEYF
TRBV3-1 | CASSTGRQNIQYF
TRBV6-6 | CASSYSAGGAGTQYF
TRBV6-5 | CASQGPEGTQYF
TRBV18 | CASSLRDRANYGYTF